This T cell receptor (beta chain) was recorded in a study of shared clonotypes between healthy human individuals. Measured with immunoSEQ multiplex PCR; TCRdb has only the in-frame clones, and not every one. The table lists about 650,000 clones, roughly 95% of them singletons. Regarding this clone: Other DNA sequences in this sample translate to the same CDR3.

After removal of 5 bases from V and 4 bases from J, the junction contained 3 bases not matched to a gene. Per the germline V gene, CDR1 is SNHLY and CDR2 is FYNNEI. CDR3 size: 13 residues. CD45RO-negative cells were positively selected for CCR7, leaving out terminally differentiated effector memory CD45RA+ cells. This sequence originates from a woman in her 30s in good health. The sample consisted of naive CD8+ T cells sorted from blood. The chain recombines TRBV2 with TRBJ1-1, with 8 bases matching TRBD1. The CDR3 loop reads CASSYGQGTEAFF. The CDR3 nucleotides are TGTGCCAGCAGTTACGGACAGGGCACTGAAGCTTTCTTT.